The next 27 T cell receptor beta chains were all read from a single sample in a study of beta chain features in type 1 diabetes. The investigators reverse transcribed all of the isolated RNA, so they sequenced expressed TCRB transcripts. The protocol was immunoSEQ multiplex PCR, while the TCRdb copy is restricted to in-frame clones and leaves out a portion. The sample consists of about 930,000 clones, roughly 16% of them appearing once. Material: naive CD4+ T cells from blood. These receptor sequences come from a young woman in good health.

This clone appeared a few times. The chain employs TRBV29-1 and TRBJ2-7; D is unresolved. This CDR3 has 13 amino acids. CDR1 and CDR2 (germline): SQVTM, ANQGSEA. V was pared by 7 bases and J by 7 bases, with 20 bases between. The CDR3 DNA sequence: TGCAGCGCCCCCCGACCCGGCCCTCGAGAGCAGTACTTC. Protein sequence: CSAPRPGPREQYF.

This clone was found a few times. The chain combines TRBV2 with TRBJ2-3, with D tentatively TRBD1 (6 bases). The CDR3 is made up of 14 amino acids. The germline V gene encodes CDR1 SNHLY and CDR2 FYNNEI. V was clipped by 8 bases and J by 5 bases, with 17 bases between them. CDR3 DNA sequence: TGTGCCAGCGGGGGCAGGGTAGGTCGAGATACGCAGTATTTT. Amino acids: CASGGRVGRDTQYF.

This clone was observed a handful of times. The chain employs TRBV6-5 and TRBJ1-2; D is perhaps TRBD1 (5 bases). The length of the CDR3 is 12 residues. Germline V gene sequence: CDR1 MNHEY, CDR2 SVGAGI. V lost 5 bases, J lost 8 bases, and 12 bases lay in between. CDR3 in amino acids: CASSQGAHGYTF. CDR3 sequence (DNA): TGTGCCAGCAGTCAGGGTGCTCACGGCTACACCTTC.

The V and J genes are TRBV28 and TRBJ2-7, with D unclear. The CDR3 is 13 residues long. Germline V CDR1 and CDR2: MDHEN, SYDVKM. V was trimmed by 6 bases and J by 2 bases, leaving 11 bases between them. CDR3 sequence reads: CASSYSHAYEQYF. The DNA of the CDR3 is TGTGCCAGCAGCTACTCACACGCCTACGAGCAGTACTTC.

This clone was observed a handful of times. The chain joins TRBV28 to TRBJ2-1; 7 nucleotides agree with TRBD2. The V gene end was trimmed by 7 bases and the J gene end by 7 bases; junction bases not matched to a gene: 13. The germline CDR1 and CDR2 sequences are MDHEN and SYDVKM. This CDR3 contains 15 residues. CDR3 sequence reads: CASTRTGGFGNEQFF. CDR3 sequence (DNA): TGTGCCAGCACCCGGACGGGGGGATTCGGTAATGAGCAGTTCTTC.

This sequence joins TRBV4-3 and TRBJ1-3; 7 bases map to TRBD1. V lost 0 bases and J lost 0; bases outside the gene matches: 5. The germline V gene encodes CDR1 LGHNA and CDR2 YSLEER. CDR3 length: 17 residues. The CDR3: CASSQEGGTASGNTIYF. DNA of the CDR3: TGCGCCAGCAGCCAAGAAGGGGGGACAGCCTCTGGAAACACCATATATTTT.

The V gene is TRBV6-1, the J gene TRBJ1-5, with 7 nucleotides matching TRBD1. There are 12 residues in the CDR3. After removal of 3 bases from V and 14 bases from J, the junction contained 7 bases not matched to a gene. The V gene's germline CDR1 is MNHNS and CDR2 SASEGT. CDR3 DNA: TGTGCCAGCAGTGACCGGGACAGTTCCGAGCATTTT. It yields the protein CASSDRDSSEHF.

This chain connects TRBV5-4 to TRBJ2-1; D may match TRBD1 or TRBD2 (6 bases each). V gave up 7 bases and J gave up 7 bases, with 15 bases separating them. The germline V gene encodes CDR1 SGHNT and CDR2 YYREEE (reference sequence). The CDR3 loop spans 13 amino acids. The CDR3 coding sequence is TGTGCCAGCGGAATTCTAGGGGGGAATGAGCAGTTCTTC. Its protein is CASGILGGNEQFF. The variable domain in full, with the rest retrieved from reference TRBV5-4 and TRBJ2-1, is ETGVTQSPTHLIKTRGQQVTLRCSSQSGHNTVSWYQQALGQGPQFIFQYYREEENGRGNFPPRFSGLQFPNYSSELNVNALELDDSALYLCASGILGGNEQFFGPGTRLTVL.

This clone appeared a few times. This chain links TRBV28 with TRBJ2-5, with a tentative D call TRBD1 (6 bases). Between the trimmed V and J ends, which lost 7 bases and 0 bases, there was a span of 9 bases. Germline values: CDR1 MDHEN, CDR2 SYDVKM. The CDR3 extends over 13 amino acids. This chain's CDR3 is CASTDRYQETQYF. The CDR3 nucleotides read TGTGCCAGCACTGACAGGTACCAAGAGACCCAGTACTTC.

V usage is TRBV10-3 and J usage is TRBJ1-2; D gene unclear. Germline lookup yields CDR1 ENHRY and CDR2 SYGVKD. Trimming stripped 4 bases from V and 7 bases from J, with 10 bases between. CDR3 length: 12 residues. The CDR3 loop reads CAISAMPRGYTF. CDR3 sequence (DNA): TGTGCCATCAGTGCGATGCCACGTGGCTACACCTTC.

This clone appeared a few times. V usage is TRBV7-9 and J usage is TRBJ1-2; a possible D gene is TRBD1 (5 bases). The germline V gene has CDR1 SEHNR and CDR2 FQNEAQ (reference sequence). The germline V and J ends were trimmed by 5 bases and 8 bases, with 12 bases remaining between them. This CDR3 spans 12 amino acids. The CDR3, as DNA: TGTGCCAGCAGCCGCCCCAGGGTCGGCTACACCTTC. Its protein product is CASSRPRVGYTF.

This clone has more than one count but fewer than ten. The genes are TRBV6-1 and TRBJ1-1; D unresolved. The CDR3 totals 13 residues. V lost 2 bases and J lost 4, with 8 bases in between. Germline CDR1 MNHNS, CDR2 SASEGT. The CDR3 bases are TGTGCCAGCAGTGAACTTGAGTTCACTGAAGCTTTCTTT. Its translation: CASSELEFTEAFF.

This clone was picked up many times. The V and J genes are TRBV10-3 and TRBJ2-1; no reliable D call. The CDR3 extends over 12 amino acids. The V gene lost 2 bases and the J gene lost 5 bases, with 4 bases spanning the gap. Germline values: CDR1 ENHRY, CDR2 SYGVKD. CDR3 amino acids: CAISEDNNEQFF. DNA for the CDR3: TGTGCCATCAGTGAGGATAACAATGAGCAGTTCTTC.

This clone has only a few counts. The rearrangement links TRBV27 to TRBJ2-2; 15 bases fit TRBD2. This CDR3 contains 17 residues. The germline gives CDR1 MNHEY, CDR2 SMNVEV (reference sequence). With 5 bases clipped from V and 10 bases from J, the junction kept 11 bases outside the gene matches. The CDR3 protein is CASSPRTSGRVREELFF. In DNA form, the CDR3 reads TGTGCCAGCAGTCCGAGGACTAGCGGGAGGGTCCGAGAGGAGCTGTTTTTT.

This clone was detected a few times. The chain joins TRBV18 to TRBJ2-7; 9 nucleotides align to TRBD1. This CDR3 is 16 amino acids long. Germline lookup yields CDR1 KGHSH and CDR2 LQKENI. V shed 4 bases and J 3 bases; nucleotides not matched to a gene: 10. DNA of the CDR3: TGTGCCAGCTCACGTGGGTTGGGACAGGGAGACTACGAGCAGTACTTC. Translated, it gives CASSRGLGQGDYEQYF.

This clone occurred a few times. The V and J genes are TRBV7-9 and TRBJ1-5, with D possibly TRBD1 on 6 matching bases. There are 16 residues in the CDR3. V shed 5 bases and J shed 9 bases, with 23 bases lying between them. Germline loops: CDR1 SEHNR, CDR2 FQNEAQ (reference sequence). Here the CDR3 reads CASSNRGGADGGPQHF. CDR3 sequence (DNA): TGTGCCAGCAGCAACCGTGGGGGGGCGGATGGTGGGCCCCAGCATTTT.

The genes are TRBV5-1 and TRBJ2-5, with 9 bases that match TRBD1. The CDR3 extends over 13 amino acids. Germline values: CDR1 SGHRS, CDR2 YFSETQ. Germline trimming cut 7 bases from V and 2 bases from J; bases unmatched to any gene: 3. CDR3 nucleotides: TGCGCCAGCCGGGACAGGGTGCAAGAGACCCAGTACTTC. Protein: CASRDRVQETQYF.

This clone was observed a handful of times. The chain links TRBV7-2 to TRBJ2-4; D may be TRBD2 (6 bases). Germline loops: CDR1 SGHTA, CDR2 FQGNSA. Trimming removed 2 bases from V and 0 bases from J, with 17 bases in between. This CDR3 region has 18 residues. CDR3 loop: CASSLYSSASVAKNIQYF. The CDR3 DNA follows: TGTGCCAGCAGCTTATATTCTAGCGCCTCTGTAGCCAAAAACATTCAGTACTTC.

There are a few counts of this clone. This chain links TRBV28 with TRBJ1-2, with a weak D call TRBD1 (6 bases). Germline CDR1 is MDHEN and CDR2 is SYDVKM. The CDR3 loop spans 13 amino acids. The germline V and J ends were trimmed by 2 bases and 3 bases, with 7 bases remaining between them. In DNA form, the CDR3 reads TGTGCCAGCAGTTTAAACAGGGACTATGGCTACACCTTC. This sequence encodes CASSLNRDYGYTF.

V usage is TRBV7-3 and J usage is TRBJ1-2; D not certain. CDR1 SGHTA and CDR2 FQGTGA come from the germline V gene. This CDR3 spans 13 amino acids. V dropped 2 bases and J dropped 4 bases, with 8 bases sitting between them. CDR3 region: CASSLELGYGYTF. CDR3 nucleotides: TGTGCCAGCAGCTTAGAGTTGGGCTATGGCTACACCTTC.

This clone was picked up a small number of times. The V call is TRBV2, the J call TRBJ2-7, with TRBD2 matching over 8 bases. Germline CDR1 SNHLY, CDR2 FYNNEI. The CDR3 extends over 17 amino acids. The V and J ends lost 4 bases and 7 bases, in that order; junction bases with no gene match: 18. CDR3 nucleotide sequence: TGTGCCAGCAGTGCCATTACTCCTAGCGGGCGATTTCGGGAGCAGTACTTC. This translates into CASSAITPSGRFREQYF.

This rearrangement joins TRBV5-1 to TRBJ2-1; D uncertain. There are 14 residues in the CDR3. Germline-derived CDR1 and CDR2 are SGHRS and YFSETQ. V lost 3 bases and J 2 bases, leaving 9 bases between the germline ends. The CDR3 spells CASSWGYTYNEQFF. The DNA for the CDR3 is TGCGCCAGCAGCTGGGGATATACCTACAATGAGCAGTTCTTC.

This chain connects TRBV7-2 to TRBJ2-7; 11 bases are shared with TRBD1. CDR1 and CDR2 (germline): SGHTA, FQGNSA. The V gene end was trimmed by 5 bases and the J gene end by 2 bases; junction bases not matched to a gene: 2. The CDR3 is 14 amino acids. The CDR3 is CASSRDRGTYEQYF. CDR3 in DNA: TGTGCCAGCAGCCGGGACAGGGGGACCTACGAGCAGTACTTC.

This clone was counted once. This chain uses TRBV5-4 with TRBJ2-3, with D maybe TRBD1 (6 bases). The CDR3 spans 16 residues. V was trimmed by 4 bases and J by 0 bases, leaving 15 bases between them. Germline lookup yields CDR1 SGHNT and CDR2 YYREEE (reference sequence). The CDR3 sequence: CASSLRQASSTDTQYF. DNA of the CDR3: TGTGCCAGCAGCCTACGACAGGCCAGTAGCACAGATACGCAGTATTTT.

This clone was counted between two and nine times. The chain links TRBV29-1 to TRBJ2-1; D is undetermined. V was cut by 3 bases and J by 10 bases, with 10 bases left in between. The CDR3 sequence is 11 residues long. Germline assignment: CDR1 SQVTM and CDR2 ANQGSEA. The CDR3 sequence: CSVDRAREQFF. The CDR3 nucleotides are TGCAGCGTTGACCGGGCCCGGGAGCAGTTCTTC.

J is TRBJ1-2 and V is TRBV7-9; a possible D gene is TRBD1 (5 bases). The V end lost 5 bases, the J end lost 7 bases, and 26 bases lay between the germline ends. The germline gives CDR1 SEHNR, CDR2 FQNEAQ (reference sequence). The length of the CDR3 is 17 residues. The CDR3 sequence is CASSITVWGQPPSGYTF. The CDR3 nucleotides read TGTGCCAGCAGCATAACTGTATGGGGCCAACCCCCCAGTGGCTACACCTTC.

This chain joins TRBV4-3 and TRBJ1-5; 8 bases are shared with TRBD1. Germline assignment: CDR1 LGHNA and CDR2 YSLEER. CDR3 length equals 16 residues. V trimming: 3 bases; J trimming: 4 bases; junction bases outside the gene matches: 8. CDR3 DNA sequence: TGCGCCAGCAGCCAGGACAGGGTGTGGGAGAATCAGCCCCAGCATTTT. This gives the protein CASSQDRVWENQPQHF.